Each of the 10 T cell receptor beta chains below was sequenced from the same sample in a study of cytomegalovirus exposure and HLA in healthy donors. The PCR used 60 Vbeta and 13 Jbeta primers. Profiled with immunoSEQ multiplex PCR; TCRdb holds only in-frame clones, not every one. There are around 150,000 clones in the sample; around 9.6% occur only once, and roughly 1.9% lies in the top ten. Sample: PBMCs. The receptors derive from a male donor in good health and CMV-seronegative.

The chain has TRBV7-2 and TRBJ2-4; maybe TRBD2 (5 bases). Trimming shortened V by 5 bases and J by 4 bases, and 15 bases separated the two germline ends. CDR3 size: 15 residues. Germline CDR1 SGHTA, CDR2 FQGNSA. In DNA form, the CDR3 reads TGTGCCAGCAGCCCCGGGGAGTCACGTAAAAACATTCAGTACTTC. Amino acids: CASSPGESRKNIQYF. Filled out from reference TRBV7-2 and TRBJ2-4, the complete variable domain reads GAGVSQSPSNKVTEKGKDVELRCDPISGHTALYWYRQSLGQGLEFLIYFQGNSAPDKSGLPSDRFSAERTGGSVSTLTIQRTQQEDSAVYLCASSPGESRKNIQYFGAGTRLSVL.

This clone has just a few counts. CDR3 sequence (DNA): TGTGCCAGCAGTGAAGTAGTCGGGACAGGGAACTACGAGCAGTACTTC. Its translation is CASSEVVGTGNYEQYF. The rearrangement joins TRBV6-1 to TRBJ2-7; TRBD1 aligns across 9 bases. The CDR3 consists of 16 residues. J lost 3 bases, V lost 1 base, and 7 bases had no gene match. CDR1 is MNHNS and CDR2 is SASEGT in the germline V gene.

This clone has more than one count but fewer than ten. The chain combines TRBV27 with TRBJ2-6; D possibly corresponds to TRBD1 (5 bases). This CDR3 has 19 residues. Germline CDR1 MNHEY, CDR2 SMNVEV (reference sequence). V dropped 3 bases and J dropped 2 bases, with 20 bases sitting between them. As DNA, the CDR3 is TGTGCCAGCAGTTTCCGGATGGCAGGGTATATTCCTGGGGCCAACGTCCTGACTTTC. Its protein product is CASSFRMAGYIPGANVLTF.

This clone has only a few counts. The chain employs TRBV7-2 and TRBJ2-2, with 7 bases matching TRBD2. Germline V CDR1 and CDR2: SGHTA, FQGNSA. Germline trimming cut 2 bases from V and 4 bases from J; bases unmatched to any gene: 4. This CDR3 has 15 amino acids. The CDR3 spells CASSLYRGVTGELFF. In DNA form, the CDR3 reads TGTGCCAGCAGCTTATATCGGGGGGTCACCGGGGAGCTGTTTTTT.

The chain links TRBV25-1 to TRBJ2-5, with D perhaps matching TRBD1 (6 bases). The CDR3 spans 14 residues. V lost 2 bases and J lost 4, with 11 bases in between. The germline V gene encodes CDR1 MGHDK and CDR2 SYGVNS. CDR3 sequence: CASSERGGVETQYF. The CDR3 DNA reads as TGTGCCAGCAGTGAACGAGGGGGTGTAGAGACCCAGTACTTC.

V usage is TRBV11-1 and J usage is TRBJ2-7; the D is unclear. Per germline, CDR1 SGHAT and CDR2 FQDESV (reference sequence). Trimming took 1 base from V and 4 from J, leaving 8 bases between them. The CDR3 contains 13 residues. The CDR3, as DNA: TGTGCCAGCAGCTTAGGTTCGAGTTACGAGCAGTACTTC. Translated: CASSLGSSYEQYF.

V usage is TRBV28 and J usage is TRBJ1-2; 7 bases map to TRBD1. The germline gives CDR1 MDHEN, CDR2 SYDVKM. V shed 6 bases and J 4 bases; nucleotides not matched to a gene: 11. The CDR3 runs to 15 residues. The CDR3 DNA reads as TGTGCCAGCAGCCCTCAGAGGGGGCAAGGCTATGGCTACACCTTC. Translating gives CASSPQRGQGYGYTF.

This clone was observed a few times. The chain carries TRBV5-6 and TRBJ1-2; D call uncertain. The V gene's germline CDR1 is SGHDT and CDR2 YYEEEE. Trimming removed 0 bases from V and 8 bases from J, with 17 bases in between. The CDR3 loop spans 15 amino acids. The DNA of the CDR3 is TGTGCCAGCAGCTTGGGGCAGGTTACTGTTATCGGCTACACCTTC. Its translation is CASSLGQVTVIGYTF.

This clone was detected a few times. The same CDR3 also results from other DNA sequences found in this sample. CDR3 nucleotides: TGTGCCAGTAGTCCGCGACTAGCGGGGAGCTCCTACGAGCAGTACTTC. Its translation: CASSPRLAGSSYEQYF. V is TRBV19 and J is TRBJ2-7; TRBD2 matches at 11 bases. The germline gives CDR1 LNHDA, CDR2 SQIVND (reference sequence). With V trimmed by 5 bases and J by 0 bases, 6 bases remained unmatched. The CDR3 contains 16 residues. The entire variable domain, with the rest obtained from reference TRBV19 and TRBJ2-7, is as follows: DGGITQSPKYLFRKEGQNVTLSCEQNLNHDAMYWYRQDPGQGLRLIYYSQIVNDFQKGDIAEGYSVSREKKESFPLTVTSAQKNPTAFYLCASSPRLAGSSYEQYFGPGTRLTVT.

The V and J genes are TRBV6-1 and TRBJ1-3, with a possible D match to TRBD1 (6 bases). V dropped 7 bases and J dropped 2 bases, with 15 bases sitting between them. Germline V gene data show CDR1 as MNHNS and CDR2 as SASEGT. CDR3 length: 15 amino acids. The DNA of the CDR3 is TGTGCCAGCACCGACGGGGGGGGCCCTGGAAACACCATATATTTT. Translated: CASTDGGGPGNTIYF.